A single sample is the source of the 17 T cell receptor beta chains below, sequenced in a study of blood T cell repertoires in COVID-19. Here immunoSEQ multiplex PCR was the method, and the copy in TCRdb shows in-frame clones only, minus some. This sample carries a few hundred thousand clones, around 90% of them seen once, and the ten largest clones take around 18%. Sample: PBMCs or T cells enriched from blood (not recorded which). Every receptor here comes from a woman in her 30s who had recovered from COVID-19.

The rearrangement uses TRBV11-3 and TRBJ1-3, with TRBD1 as a possible D gene (5 bases). The ends were cut back, 4 bases at V and 2 bases at J, with 12 bases in the middle. Germline CDR1 and CDR2: SGHNT and YENEEA. The CDR3 has 15 amino acids. The CDR3 loop is CASSSFWGTGNTIYF. The DNA of the CDR3 is TGTGCCAGCAGCTCTTTCTGGGGCACTGGAAACACCATATATTTT.

This rearrangement joins TRBV5-1 to TRBJ2-3; the D is unclear. Trimming removed 4 bases from V and 0 bases from J, with 9 bases in between. This CDR3 is built from 14 residues. Germline V gene sequence: CDR1 SGHRS, CDR2 YFSETQ. Here the CDR3 DNA reads TGCGCCAGCAGCGGAACGACTAGCACAGATACGCAGTATTTT. It codes for CASSGTTSTDTQYF.

The rearrangement links TRBV5-4 to TRBJ2-7; D uncertain. Germline loops: CDR1 SGHNT, CDR2 YYREEE (reference sequence). This CDR3 comprises 12 residues. Between the trimmed V and J ends, which lost 2 bases and 3 bases, there was a span of 6 bases. CDR3 protein: CASSFGGYEQYF. CDR3 nucleotides: TGTGCCAGCAGCTTTGGCGGCTACGAGCAGTACTTC. Full variable domain (rest looked up from reference TRBV5-4 and TRBJ2-7): ETGVTQSPTHLIKTRGQQVTLRCSSQSGHNTVSWYQQALGQGPQFIFQYYREEENGRGNFPPRFSGLQFPNYSSELNVNALELDDSALYLCASSFGGYEQYFGPGTRLTVT.

The chain combines TRBV4-1 with TRBJ2-1; 8 positions agree with TRBD2. Germline V gives CDR1 MGHRA, CDR2 YSYEKL. The CDR3 has 17 amino acids. V lost 1 base, J lost 8 bases, and 13 bases stayed unmatched. CDR3 residues: CASSQAGGRMIIDEQFF. The CDR3 bases are TGCGCCAGCAGCCAAGCAGGCGGGAGGATGATTATCGATGAGCAGTTCTTC.

The chain employs TRBV19 and TRBJ2-3; 7 bases line up with TRBD2. Germline V gene lookup returns CDR1 LNHDA and CDR2 SQIVND (reference sequence). This CDR3 comprises 17 residues. V dropped 5 bases and J dropped 2; count of bases not matched to a gene: 13. This CDR3 reads CASSQPSSSGYTDTQYF. The DNA of the CDR3 is TGTGCCAGTAGTCAACCCTCATCTAGCGGATACACAGATACGCAGTATTTT.

The chain couples TRBV11-3 to TRBJ1-2; 8 nucleotides agree with TRBD1. Germline trimming cut 8 bases from V and 6 bases from J; bases unmatched to any gene: 14. The germline gives CDR1 SGHNT, CDR2 YENEEA. The CDR3 totals 15 residues. CDR3 DNA sequence: TGTGCCAGCGCGACAGGGCAGGGGGCGCATAATGGCTACACCTTC. Its protein product is CASATGQGAHNGYTF.

The CDR3: CASSLGYRPPNTEAFF. As DNA, the CDR3 is TGTGCCAGCAGCTTAGGTTACAGGCCCCCGAACACTGAAGCTTTCTTT. The rearrangement joins TRBV11-3 to TRBJ1-1, with D perhaps matching TRBD1 (5 bases). CDR1 and CDR2 from the germline V gene are SGHNT and YENEEA. Between the trimmed V and J ends, which lost 1 base and 1 base, there was a span of 13 bases. The CDR3 contains 16 residues.

The chain joins TRBV21-1 to TRBJ1-4. TRBV21-1 is flagged as a pseudogene. The CDR3 runs 17 residues. The CDR3 DNA reads TGTGCCAGCAGCACTTACGTCGGGGGGACCACTAATGAAAAACTGTTTTTT. Translating gives CASSTYVGGTTNEKLFF.

This chain links TRBV3-1 (or the pseudogene TRBV3-2) with TRBJ2-5, with 8 bases that match TRBD2. Trimming cost V 0 bases and J 11 bases; bases outside gene matches: 17. Germline CDR1 is LGHDT and CDR2 is YNNKEL (reference sequence). This CDR3 comprises 17 residues. CDR3 loop: CASSQDRWVAGSMAQYF. The CDR3 coding sequence is TGTGCCAGCAGCCAAGATCGTTGGGTAGCGGGGAGTATGGCGCAGTACTTC.

The count of this clone is one. This sequence joins TRBV12-3 or TRBV12-4 and TRBJ1-2; D is undetermined. CDR3 length: 13 amino acids. Between the trimmed V and J ends, which lost 4 bases and 2 bases, there was a span of 8 bases. CDR3 sequence reads: CASSWSLNYGYTF. DNA for the CDR3: TGTGCCAGCAGTTGGTCCCTAAACTATGGCTACACCTTC.

This clone was seen a few times. The chain recombines TRBV7-9 with TRBJ2-7; perhaps TRBD2 as D (6 bases). Germline V gene lookup returns CDR1 SEHNR and CDR2 FQNEAQ (reference sequence). The germline V and J ends were trimmed by 1 base and 4 bases, with 17 bases remaining between them. The CDR3 loop spans 16 amino acids. This chain's CDR3 is CASSLVSGPRGYEQYF. The CDR3 DNA is TGTGCCAGCAGCTTAGTTTCGGGGCCCCGGGGGTACGAGCAGTACTTC.

J is TRBJ2-5 and V is TRBV28; TRBD2 might be the D (6 bases). CDR3 size: 14 residues. CDR1 and CDR2 from the germline V gene are MDHEN and SYDVKM. V gave up 5 bases and J gave up 4 bases, with 14 bases separating them. The CDR3 DNA is TGTGCCAGCAGTCCCCTCCGGGGGTTAGAGACCCAGTACTTC. It codes for CASSPLRGLETQYF.

This clone was counted once. The chain uses TRBV28 and TRBJ2-3; D not certain. V was cut by 5 bases and J by 1 base, with 7 bases left in between. Germline V gives CDR1 MDHEN, CDR2 SYDVKM. The CDR3 runs 13 residues. The CDR3 reads CASSDSGTDTQYF. Written as DNA, the CDR3 is TGTGCCAGCAGTGACTCGGGCACAGATACGCAGTATTTT.

This clone was seen a single time. The chain recombines TRBV19 with TRBJ1-1; a possible D gene is TRBD1 (6 bases). CDR1 LNHDA and CDR2 SQIVND come from the germline V gene (reference sequence). This CDR3 contains 14 residues. The germline V and J ends were trimmed by 5 bases and 3 bases, with 13 bases remaining between them. The CDR3 bases are TGTGCCAGTAGTCCGGTTCAGGGGTACACTGAAGCTTTCTTT. Protein sequence: CASSPVQGYTEAFF.

J is TRBJ2-2 and V is TRBV7-3; unclear D gene. The CDR3 is made up of 13 amino acids. V lost 1 base and J 6 bases, leaving 6 bases between the germline ends. Germline CDR1 SGHTA, CDR2 FQGTGA. The CDR3 DNA follows: TGTGCCAGCAGCTTAAGCGGTCCCGGGGAGCTGTTTTTT. This codes for CASSLSGPGELFF.

This clone was recorded only once. The chain joins TRBV18 to TRBJ1-5; D remains unclear. Germline CDR1 is KGHSH and CDR2 is LQKENI. CDR3 length: 15 residues. V was trimmed by 2 bases and J by 3 bases, leaving 11 bases between them. The CDR3 coding sequence is TGTGCCAGCTCACCAGGTGTGCAGGACAATCAGCCCCAGCATTTT. It is translated as CASSPGVQDNQPQHF.

The chain links TRBV3-1 (or the pseudogene TRBV3-2) to TRBJ1-1; no clear D. V was pared by 0 bases and J by 2 bases, with 7 bases between. The CDR3 length is 14 residues. CDR1 is LGHDT and CDR2 is YNNKEL in the germline V gene (reference sequence). CDR3 sequence (DNA): TGTGCCAGCAGCCAAGATCTCTTAAACACTGAAGCTTTCTTT. It codes for CASSQDLLNTEAFF.